This T cell receptor (beta chain) came from a study of blood T cell repertoires in COVID-19. For the study at large: COVID-19 samples collected from the United States, Italy and Spain covered acute and convalescent phases. PBMCs, B-cell-depleted T cells, or T cells were the source of the cDNA or gDNA that made up the material.

Germline V gene lookup returns CDR1 MNHEY and CDR2 SMNVEV (reference sequence). V gave up 4 bases and J gave up 1 base; unmatched junction bases: 3. This CDR3 comprises 14 residues. Under the authors' procedure: Scientists estimated how many nucleated cells there were by amplifying reference gene primers. Method: immunoSEQ multiplex PCR; TCRdb's copy keeps in-frame clones and lacks some. For V, J and clone size, that table is used; D and trimming come from the DNA. Among roughly 170,000 clones listed, around 90% were seen once. This chain links TRBV27 with TRBJ2-5, with 7 bases aligning to TRBD1. The clonotype comes from a man in his forties with active or convalescent COVID-19. Sequencing was performed on peripheral blood. The CDR3 coding sequence is TGTGCCAGCAGTTCGGGACAGTTCCAAGAGACCCAGTACTTC. Translated: CASSSGQFQETQYF.